Below are 28 T cell receptor beta chains sequenced from a single sample in a study of T cell changes during pregnancy in multiple sclerosis. Assay used: immunoSEQ multiplex PCR; TCRdb lists only in-frame clones, some missing. The sample comprises about 49,000 clones, about 95% of which are singletons, and 5.5% to 7% rests with the top ten. Material: CD8+ T cells from peripheral blood mononuclear cells, obtained in the first trimester of pregnancy. The receptors stem from a female donor with multiple sclerosis, enrolled in a pregnancy study.

This chain uses TRBV10-3 with TRBJ2-4, with D possibly matching TRBD2 (6 bases). CDR1 and CDR2 (germline): ENHRY, SYGVKD. V was pared by 0 bases and J by 2 bases, with 11 bases between. CDR3 length: 16 residues. DNA for the CDR3: TGTGCCATCAGTGAGTCAACGGGGACTTCCAAAAACATTCAGTACTTC. Translation: CAISESTGTSKNIQYF.

As to this clone: Other DNA variants within this sample encode the same CDR3. The J gene is TRBJ1-5, the V gene TRBV6-6, with 8 bases identical to TRBD1. V dropped 5 bases and J dropped 4; count of bases not matched to a gene: 4. The CDR3 length is 14 residues. The germline V gene has CDR1 MNHNY and CDR2 SVGAGI (reference sequence). Here the CDR3 DNA reads TGTGCCAGCAGTAGGACAGGGTCGAATCAGCCCCAGCATTTT. It translates to CASSRTGSNQPQHF.

The chain carries TRBV5-1 and TRBJ2-2; D might be TRBD1 (6 bases). Between the trimmed V and J ends, which lost 2 bases and 6 bases, there was a span of 20 bases. Germline V CDR1 and CDR2: SGHRS, YFSETQ. The CDR3 length is 17 residues. The CDR3 nucleotides read TGCGCCAGCAGCTTAGGACAGTCGAATTTATTTCCCGGGGAGCTGTTTTTT. This translates into CASSLGQSNLFPGELFF.

The rearrangement joins TRBV30 to TRBJ2-7; the match to TRBD2 covers 8 bases. Trimming at V came to 0 bases and at J to 4 bases, leaving 5 bases not matched to a gene. Germline assignment: CDR1 GTSNPN and CDR2 SVGIG (reference sequence). This CDR3 is built from 14 residues. The CDR3 DNA sequence: TGTGCCTGGAGTGTCCGGGAGGGAGTTTACGAGCAGTACTTC. Translating gives CAWSVREGVYEQYF.

V usage is TRBV5-4 and J usage is TRBJ2-3; no clear D gene. The germline V gene has CDR1 SGHNT and CDR2 YYREEE (reference sequence). Trimming stripped 4 bases from V and 6 bases from J, with 12 bases between. CDR3 length equals 13 residues. The CDR3 loop is CASSPPAADTQYF. The CDR3 region has the DNA TGTGCCAGCAGCCCGCCTGCGGCTGATACGCAGTATTTT.

This chain uses TRBV5-5 with TRBJ2-2, with a tentative D call TRBD2 (5 bases). V lost 2 bases to trimming and J lost 2 bases, with 10 bases between them. This CDR3 is 15 amino acids long. Germline-derived CDR1 and CDR2 are SGHKS and YYEKEE (reference sequence). CDR3 coding DNA: TGTGCCAGCAGCTTATACGGGGAAAACACCGGGGAGCTGTTTTTT. Translated, it gives CASSLYGENTGELFF.

This sequence joins TRBV30 and TRBJ2-2; 8 positions agree with TRBD1. V shed 0 bases, J shed 1 base, and the junction held 4 bases outside the gene matches. This CDR3 has 16 residues. Germline CDR1 is GTSNPN and CDR2 is SVGIG (reference sequence). This CDR3 is CAWSVRGTGNTGELFF. Here the CDR3 DNA reads TGTGCCTGGAGTGTAAGGGGGACAGGGAACACCGGGGAGCTGTTTTTT.

The rearrangement uses TRBV13 and TRBJ2-2; 8 bases align to TRBD1. The CDR3 consists of 15 residues. Looked up from germline, CDR1 is PRHDT and CDR2 is FYEKMQ (reference sequence). V trimming: 5 bases; J trimming: 2 bases; junction bases outside the gene matches: 4. In DNA form, the CDR3 reads TGTGCCAGCAGCACGGACAGGGTAAACACCGGGGAGCTGTTTTTT. This encodes CASSTDRVNTGELFF.

The rearrangement joins TRBV5-1 to TRBJ2-1; possible D gene TRBD2, 5 bases. V shed 4 bases and J shed 3 bases, with 8 bases lying between them. From germline, CDR1 is SGHRS and CDR2 YFSETQ. The CDR3 runs to 13 residues. The CDR3 DNA follows: TGCGCCAGCAGCCCGACTAACTACAATGAGCAGTTCTTC. It is translated as CASSPTNYNEQFF.

The chain combines TRBV7-9 with TRBJ2-1; 7 nucleotides match TRBD1. This CDR3 has 15 residues. V lost 5 bases, J lost 2 bases, and 6 bases stayed unmatched. Per the germline V gene, CDR1 is SEHNR and CDR2 is FQNEAQ (reference sequence). CDR3 loop: CASSAGQVAYNEQFF. CDR3 bases: TGTGCCAGCAGCGCCGGACAGGTAGCCTACAATGAGCAGTTCTTC.

This clone was detected only once. CDR3 sequence (DNA): TGTGCCAGCAGTGAATACAGCTCCTACAATGAGCAGTTCTTC. This sequence encodes CASSEYSSYNEQFF. J is TRBJ2-1 and V is TRBV5-6; D gene ambiguous. Germline lookup yields CDR1 SGHDT and CDR2 YYEEEE. Between the trimmed V and J ends, which lost 5 bases and 0 bases, there was a span of 9 bases. The CDR3 consists of 14 residues.

The V gene is TRBV4-3, the J gene TRBJ1-1; 9 bases are shared with TRBD1. CDR3 length: 15 residues. CDR1 and CDR2 (germline): LGHNA, YSLEER. J lost 6 bases, V lost 3 bases, and 8 bases had no gene match. CDR3 sequence (DNA): TGCGCCAGCAGCCAGGGGGACAGGGATTTTTCTGAAGCTTTCTTT. Amino acid sequence: CASSQGDRDFSEAFF.

The CDR3 DNA is TGTGCCAGTAGTATGGCTGGCGGGAGTCCCTACGAGCAGTACTTC. Amino acids: CASSMAGGSPYEQYF. This chain uses TRBV19 with TRBJ2-7, with 7 bases lining up with TRBD2. This CDR3 comprises 15 residues. The germline V gene encodes CDR1 LNHDA and CDR2 SQIVND (reference sequence). With V trimmed by 3 bases and J by 2 bases, 7 bases remained unmatched.

For this clone: The junction departs from the called germline gene at one end, perhaps through a read error. CDR3 nucleotide sequence: TGTACCAGCAGCTTAGGGGGACAGTATGGCTACACCTTC. Translation: CTSSLGGQYGYTF. The chain recombines TRBV7-9 with TRBJ1-2; 7 bases are a match to TRBD1. Germline CDR1 and CDR2: SEHNR and FQNEAQ (reference sequence). This CDR3 is 13 amino acids long.

V gene TRBV6-4 combines with J gene TRBJ2-6, with 7 bases fitting TRBD1. The CDR3 covers 16 residues. The germline gives CDR1 MRHNA, CDR2 SNTAGT. J lost 3 bases, V lost 5 bases, and 7 bases had no gene match. The CDR3 DNA is TGTGCCAGCAGTTCGACAGGGTCCGTTGGGGCCAACGTCCTGACTTTC. The encoded protein is CASSSTGSVGANVLTF.

This clone was counted a few times. This sequence joins TRBV4-1 and TRBJ1-2, with a weak D call TRBD1 (6 bases). CDR1 is MGHRA, CDR2 YSYEKL, per germline. The CDR3 covers 14 residues. The V end was cut by 3 bases, the J end by 2 bases, with 10 bases between. CDR3 in amino acids: CASSQTTGNYGYTF. The DNA for the CDR3 is TGCGCCAGCAGCCAGACGACAGGAAACTATGGCTACACCTTC.

This chain links TRBV5-1 with TRBJ2-7, with 9 bases aligning to TRBD2. This CDR3 has 14 residues. CDR1 and CDR2 (germline): SGHRS, YFSETQ. V was pared by 4 bases and J by 6 bases, with 8 bases of the junction left unmatched. DNA of the CDR3: TGCGCCAGCAGCGTGGCTAGCGGGGCGGGCGAGCAGTACTTC. Encoded protein: CASSVASGAGEQYF.

The chain is built from TRBV20-1 and TRBJ2-7; no clear D. The CDR3 runs 10 residues. Trimming took 5 bases from V and 3 from J, leaving 5 bases between them. Germline V gene lookup returns CDR1 DFQATT and CDR2 SNEGSKA (reference sequence). The chain's CDR3 is CSAGFYEQYF. The CDR3 nucleotides are TGCAGTGCTGGCTTCTACGAGCAGTACTTC.

V usage is TRBV5-8 and J usage is TRBJ2-1; 9 bases agree with TRBD2. J gave up 4 bases and V 5 bases, and 4 bases lay outside the gene matches. Germline V gene lookup returns CDR1 SGHTS and CDR2 YDEGEE. This CDR3 has 14 amino acids. This chain's CDR3 is CASSLAGLYNEQFF. The CDR3 nucleotides read TGTGCCAGCAGTCTAGCGGGATTATACAATGAGCAGTTCTTC.

The V gene is TRBV11-3, the J gene TRBJ2-7, with 9 bases lining up with TRBD1. The CDR3 is 14 amino acids. Trimming at V came to 3 bases and at J to 3 bases, leaving 3 bases not matched to a gene. Germline V gene lookup returns CDR1 SGHNT and CDR2 YENEEA. The CDR3 DNA is TGTGCCAGCAGCTTCCGACAGGGGGACTACGAGCAGTACTTC. Translated, it gives CASSFRQGDYEQYF.

The chain recombines TRBV7-8 with TRBJ1-1; 7 bases match TRBD1. Germline trimming cut 5 bases from V and 4 bases from J; bases unmatched to any gene: 10. Germline CDR1 SGHVS, CDR2 FQNEAQ. The CDR3 extends over 15 amino acids. The CDR3 spells CASSPDRFPPTEAFF. The CDR3 nucleotides read TGTGCCAGCAGCCCGGACAGGTTTCCTCCCACTGAAGCTTTCTTT.

The V and J genes are TRBV28 and TRBJ2-7, with D possibly TRBD2 on 5 matching bases. Germline V gene data show CDR1 as MDHEN and CDR2 as SYDVKM. The CDR3 has 15 amino acids. The ends were cut back, 1 base at V and 5 bases at J, with 15 bases in the middle. The CDR3 nucleotides read TGTGCCAGCAGTTTATATCGGGAAATAGTGGACGAGCAGTACTTC. Residues: CASSLYREIVDEQYF.

This chain uses TRBV7-9 with TRBJ2-2; maybe TRBD1 (5 bases). Germline-derived CDR1 and CDR2 are SEHNR and FQNEAQ (reference sequence). Trimming cost V 2 bases and J 0 bases, with 7 bases left between them. This CDR3 comprises 15 residues. CDR3 nucleotide sequence: TGTGCCAGCAGCTTACTCAGGGCGAACACCGGGGAGCTGTTTTTT. Encoded protein: CASSLLRANTGELFF.

This clone was found once. V is TRBV28 and J is TRBJ2-5, with D maybe TRBD1 (5 bases). This CDR3 has 13 amino acids. Germline V lookup: CDR1 MDHEN, CDR2 SYDVKM. V dropped 7 bases and J dropped 2 bases, with 11 bases sitting between them. This CDR3 is CASMTVLQETQYF. In DNA, the CDR3 is TGTGCCAGCATGACAGTCTTACAAGAGACCCAGTACTTC.

This clone came up a few times. The chain couples TRBV19 to TRBJ1-1; TRBD1 aligns across 7 bases. In germline, CDR1 is LNHDA, CDR2 SQIVND (reference sequence). The CDR3 consists of 15 residues. V shed 4 bases, J shed 3 bases, and the junction held 8 bases outside the gene matches. CDR3 protein: CASSTTGERDTEAFF. CDR3 bases: TGTGCCAGTAGTACTACAGGGGAGAGGGACACTGAAGCTTTCTTT.

Only one count was recorded for this clone. The chain combines TRBV7-9 with TRBJ1-2; D is possibly TRBD1 (6 bases). The CDR3 is 15 amino acids. Trimming stripped 1 base from V and 4 bases from J, with 13 bases between. The V gene's germline CDR1 is SEHNR and CDR2 FQNEAQ (reference sequence). Here the CDR3 DNA reads TGTGCCAGCAGCTTAGGACGGGGGGCATCCTATGGCTACACCTTC. Amino acid sequence: CASSLGRGASYGYTF.

Points on this clone: The same CDR3 also results from other DNA sequences found in this sample. The chain is built from TRBV27 and TRBJ2-7, with D tentatively TRBD2 (5 bases). The germline gives CDR1 MNHEY, CDR2 SMNVEV (reference sequence). The CDR3 spans 13 residues. The ends were cut back, 3 bases at V and 3 bases at J, with 9 bases in the middle. CDR3 region: CASSLSGNYEQYF. The CDR3 DNA reads TGTGCCAGCAGTTTGAGCGGAAACTACGAGCAGTACTTC.

The V gene is TRBV7-2, the J gene TRBJ2-7; 8 positions agree with TRBD1. The CDR3 is made up of 14 amino acids. V dropped 3 bases and J dropped 2; count of bases not matched to a gene: 3. Germline V CDR1 and CDR2: SGHTA, FQGNSA. For the CDR3, the DNA is TGTGCCAGCAGCTTGGCCAGGGGGCCCTACGAGCAGTACTTC. Protein sequence: CASSLARGPYEQYF.